This T cell receptor (beta chain) was recovered during a study of blood T cell repertoires in COVID-19. For the study at large: COVID-19 samples from acute and convalescent phases originated in the United States, Italy and Spain. Sources were T cells, B-cell-depleted T cells, or PBMCs; the material itself was cDNA or gDNA.

The CDR3 length is 18 residues. Looked up from germline, CDR1 is LGHNA and CDR2 is YSLEER. The junction had 10 bases not matched to a gene; V was cut back by 2 bases and J by 4 bases. In the original analysis: Researchers report that nucleated cell counts were estimated from reference gene primer amplification. Data came from immunoSEQ multiplex PCR; TCRdb stores just in-frame clones and leaves some out. The D gene and trimming were derived from the DNA, and the V and J assignments and clone size from that table. The sample has fewer than 150,000 clones; 88% are singletons. This receptor was identified in a man aged 45-65 years with active or convalescent COVID-19. The V and J genes are TRBV4-3 and TRBJ2-2; 10 positions match TRBD2. Sequenced material: peripheral blood. The CDR3, as DNA: TGCGCCAGCAGCCAATACGGAGGGACTAGCGTCGGCACCGGGGAGCTGTTTTTT. Protein: CASSQYGGTSVGTGELFF.